The 16 T cell receptor beta chains reported below all come from one sample, sequenced in a study of blood T cells in healthy people across ages. The second PCR ran roughly 7 to 11 cycles with a sample-barcoded 5' primer and J-beta primers. MiXCR, run by TCRdb on the 5' RACE reads, gives a single entry per CDR3 protein. This table has about 1.1 million distinct CDR3 sequences, 30% to 40% appearing once. Sequencing was performed on blood. The source is a man between 18 and 29 years old in good health.

The genes are TRBV6-2 or TRBV6-3 and TRBJ2-7, with D tentatively TRBD1 (6 bases). Gene TRBJ2-4 matches the end of the DNA better, so the J call may be wrong. The CDR3 is 12 residues long. Germline V gene data show CDR1 as MNHEY and CDR2 as SVGEGT. The CDR3 coding sequence is TGTGCCAGCAGTCTCCCAGGGGACATTCAGTACTTC. Translation gives CASSLPGDIQYF.

The V and J genes are TRBV5-1 and TRBJ1-2, with D possibly being TRBD1 (5 bases). CDR3 length: 14 residues. Per germline, CDR1 SGHRS and CDR2 YFSETQ. V lost 7 bases to trimming and J lost 1 base, with 14 bases between them. CDR3 sequence: CASGRDGDNYGYTF. The CDR3 DNA follows: TGCGCCAGCGGCCGGGACGGCGATAACTATGGCTACACCTTC.

The rearrangement uses TRBV3-1 and TRBJ1-2; 7 bases map to TRBD1. V lost 3 bases and J lost 2; bases outside the gene matches: 6. The CDR3 consists of 15 residues. The germline V gene has CDR1 LGHDT and CDR2 YNNKEL (reference sequence). CDR3: CASSHSPGGNYGYTF. CDR3 sequence (DNA): TGTGCCAGCAGCCACTCGCCAGGGGGGAACTATGGCTACACCTTC.

The chain employs TRBV5-1 and TRBJ1-5; D not resolved. CDR3 size: 13 residues. V was shortened by 4 bases and J by 6 bases, with 11 bases between the two germline ends. Germline CDR1 is SGHRS and CDR2 is YFSETQ. The CDR3 DNA reads TGCGCCAGCAGCCCCGCCTTGGGTCAGCCCCAGCATTTT. Translating it yields CASSPALGQPQHF.

The chain combines TRBV19 with TRBJ1-1; D is uncertain. The V gene lost 3 bases and the J gene lost 9 bases, with 8 bases spanning the gap. The length of the CDR3 is 11 residues. Germline values: CDR1 LNHDA, CDR2 SQIVND (reference sequence). The CDR3 is CASSIARQAFF. The CDR3 DNA reads TGTGCCAGTAGTATTGCGCGGCAAGCTTTCTTT.

The chain joins TRBV5-1 to TRBJ1-1, with TRBD1 matching 7 bases. Looked up from germline, CDR1 is SGHRS and CDR2 is YFSETQ. The CDR3 loop spans 15 amino acids. J gave up 3 bases and V 4 bases, and 9 bases lay outside the gene matches. CDR3 nucleotide sequence: TGCGCCAGCAGCAACCCGGGACAGCTCTACACTGAAGCTTTCTTT. This translates into CASSNPGQLYTEAFF.

This chain links TRBV7-2 with TRBJ1-1; no clear D gene. The germline V gene encodes CDR1 SGHTA and CDR2 FQGNSA. The CDR3 extends over 19 amino acids. The V end lost 4 bases, the J end lost 3 bases, and 27 bases lay between the germline ends. The CDR3 sequence is CASSSLSDLTDRSDTEAFF. The CDR3 region has the DNA TGTGCCAGCAGCTCCCTCTCAGATCTTACCGACCGTTCGGACACTGAAGCTTTCTTT.

The chain carries TRBV27 and TRBJ1-2, with D perhaps matching TRBD1 (6 bases). CDR1 and CDR2 (germline): MNHEY, SMNVEV (reference sequence). This CDR3 comprises 17 residues. Trimming left V 6 bases short and J 3 bases short, with 23 bases between. The CDR3 reads CASSPETGAGAYYGYTF. In DNA form, the CDR3 reads TGTGCCAGCAGCCCCGAAACCGGGGCAGGGGCTTACTATGGCTACACCTTC.

This clonotype was seen a few times. This chain uses TRBV20-1 with TRBJ1-5; the D gene is possibly TRBD1 (5 bases). Germline-derived CDR1 and CDR2 are DFQATT and SNEGSKA (reference sequence). Trimming removed 6 bases at V and 3 bases at J, with 15 bases between. The CDR3 loop spans 14 amino acids. Here the CDR3 reads CSAVTETNNQPQHF. Written as DNA, the CDR3 is TGCAGTGCAGTGACAGAAACTAACAATCAGCCCCAGCATTTT.

The chain employs TRBV7-8 and TRBJ1-5; 7 bases are shared with TRBD1. V lost 6 bases to trimming and J lost 4 bases; unmatched junction nucleotides: 9. From germline, CDR1 is SGHVS and CDR2 FQNEAQ. The CDR3 has 15 residues. CDR3 loop: CASSSRRDRNQPQHF. CDR3 sequence (DNA): TGTGCCAGCAGTTCGCGCCGGGACAGAAATCAGCCCCAGCATTTT. Full variable domain (rest looked up from reference TRBV7-8 and TRBJ1-5): GAGVSQSPRYKVAKRGQDVALRCDPISGHVSLFWYQQALGQGPEFLTYFQNEAQLDKSGLPSDRFFAERPEGSVSTLKIQRTQQEDSAVYLCASSSRRDRNQPQHFGDGTRLSIL.

The genes are TRBV7-9 and TRBJ2-5; D may be TRBD1 or TRBD2 (5 bases each). The CDR3 spans 15 residues. Trimming stripped 1 base from V and 1 base from J, with 10 bases between. Germline lookup yields CDR1 SEHNR and CDR2 FQNEAQ (reference sequence). CDR3 in amino acids: CASSLGSGTQETQYF. The CDR3 bases are TGTGCCAGCAGCTTAGGATCGGGGACCCAAGAGACCCAGTACTTC.

This clonotype was counted only a few times. The chain has TRBV29-1 and TRBJ1-5; 7 positions match TRBD1. CDR3 length: 13 residues. CDR1 is SQVTM, CDR2 ANQGSEA, per germline. V was pared by 4 bases and J by 5 bases, with 5 bases of the junction left unmatched. As DNA, the CDR3 is TGCAGCGTTGTAGCAGGGGGGGATCAGCCCCAGCATTTT. Protein product: CSVVAGGDQPQHF.

The gene calls are TRBV12-3 or TRBV12-4 and TRBJ2-5; the D is unclear. The V end lost 2 bases, the J end lost 11 bases, and 15 bases lay between the germline ends. The CDR3 loop spans 13 amino acids. The CDR3 DNA sequence: TGTGCCAGCAGTTTACTCAGAGACTCAGAGCAGTACTTC. This translates into CASSLLRDSEQYF.

About this clonotype itself: A read error is possible here, since a much larger clone lies one base away. This chain joins TRBV12-3 or TRBV12-4 and TRBJ1-2; possible D gene TRBD1, 5 bases. Trimming took off 8 bases at V and 6 bases at J, with 22 bases between the two ends. The CDR3 extends over 15 amino acids. The CDR3 sequence is CASGTLNGRGNGYTF. The CDR3 DNA is TGTGCCAGCGGAACACTCAACGGGAGGGGAAATGGCTACACCTTC.

The gene calls are TRBV4-3 and TRBJ2-2; D might be TRBD1 (5 bases). Trimming pared 5 bases from V and 1 base from J, leaving 17 bases between. Germline CDR1 reads LGHNA; CDR2 reads YSLEER. The CDR3 length is 17 residues. CDR3 DNA sequence: TGCGCCAGCAGCGATCGAAGGCAGGGTGTGAACACCGGGGAGCTGTTTTTT. This encodes CASSDRRQGVNTGELFF.

The V and J genes are TRBV7-3 and TRBJ1-6; possible D gene TRBD1, 5 bases. Deletions cut 1 base from V and 3 bases from J, with 7 bases between. Germline CDR1 SGHTA, CDR2 FQGTGA. The CDR3 is 15 residues long. The CDR3 DNA reads as TGTGCCAGCAGCTTAAATGGGGGCTATAATTCACCCCTCCACTTT. It is translated as CASSLNGGYNSPLHF.